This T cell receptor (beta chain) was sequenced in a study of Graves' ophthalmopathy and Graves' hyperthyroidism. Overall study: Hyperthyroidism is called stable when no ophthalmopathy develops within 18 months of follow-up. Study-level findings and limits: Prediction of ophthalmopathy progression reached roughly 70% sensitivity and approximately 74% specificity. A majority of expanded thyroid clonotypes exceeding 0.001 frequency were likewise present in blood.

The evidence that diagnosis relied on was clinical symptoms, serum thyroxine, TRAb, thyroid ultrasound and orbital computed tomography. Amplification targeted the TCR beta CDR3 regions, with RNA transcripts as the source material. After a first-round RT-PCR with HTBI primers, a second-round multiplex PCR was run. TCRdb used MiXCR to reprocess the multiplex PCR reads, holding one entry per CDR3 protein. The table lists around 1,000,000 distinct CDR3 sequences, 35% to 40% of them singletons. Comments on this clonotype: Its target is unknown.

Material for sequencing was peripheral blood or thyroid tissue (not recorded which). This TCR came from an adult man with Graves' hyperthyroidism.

CDR3 sequence reads: CATSRANMGAYGYTF. In DNA, the CDR3 is TGTGCCACCAGCAGAGCCAACATGGGGGCCTATGGCTACACCTTC. J is TRBJ1-2 and V is TRBV15; D possibly corresponds to TRBD1 (6 bases). Germline lookup yields CDR1 LNHNV and CDR2 YYDKDF (reference sequence). The CDR3 is 15 amino acids. The V and J ends lost 1 base and 4 bases respectively, with 13 bases between them.